The sequence of this TCR beta chain was determined in a study of OX40 agonist ivuxolimab in advanced cancers. Study-level information: An agonistic human IgG2 monoclonal antibody against OX40 (CD134) was given. Patients with prior anti-PD-1, anti-PD-L1 or anti-CTLA-4 therapy were eligible; approximately 40% had some. Overall study results and limits: Blood T cells, both CD4+ and CD8+, expanded clonally by week 6 at 0.1 to 3.0 mg/kg.

As regards this clone: Its cognate antigen is unknown.

The length of the CDR3 is 14 residues. Germline CDR1 reads PRHDT; CDR2 reads FYEKMQ (reference sequence). Trimming took off 5 bases at V and 4 bases at J, with 12 bases between the two ends. Here immunoSEQ multiplex PCR was the method, and the copy in TCRdb shows in-frame clones only, minus some. The data show roughly 42,000 clones, around 93% seen once. The material was CD4+ or CD8+ T cells sorted from blood, obtained in a trial of the OX40 agonist ivuxolimab. The TCR was taken from an adult with an advanced solid tumor such as melanoma, head and neck, liver or kidney cancer. The chain employs TRBV13 and TRBJ2-1; the D is unclear. DNA for the CDR3: TGTGCCAGCAGCCCCGAGGCCTATTACAATGAGCAGTTCTTC. Amino acid sequence: CASSPEAYYNEQFF.